The 19 T cell receptor beta chains below were found in one sample sequenced in a study of blood T cell repertoires in COVID-19. TCRdb's table, derived via immunoSEQ multiplex PCR, lists solely in-frame clones and lacks some. The sample lists some 220,000 clones; 75% to 85% were seen once. The sequencing sample was made of peripheral blood. These receptors were collected from a woman aged 25 to 39 with COVID-19, enrolled during active disease.

The gene calls are TRBV5-4 and TRBJ2-2; D is unclear. Trimming removed 7 bases at V and 0 bases at J, with 10 bases between. The CDR3 totals 14 residues. The germline CDR1 and CDR2 sequences are SGHNT and YYREEE (reference sequence). The CDR3 is CASGNEANTGELFF. The DNA of the CDR3 is TGTGCCAGCGGAAACGAGGCGAACACCGGGGAGCTGTTTTTT.

The rearrangement links TRBV6-5 to TRBJ1-2; no clear D gene. The CDR3 consists of 14 residues. V lost 6 bases and J 4 bases, leaving 15 bases between the germline ends. Germline CDR1 MNHEY, CDR2 SVGAGI. CDR3 sequence: CASSPSPGAYGYTF. CDR3 coding DNA: TGTGCCAGCAGCCCATCACCTGGAGCCTATGGCTACACCTTC.

The chain combines TRBV5-4 with TRBJ2-2; D remains ambiguous. CDR3 size: 14 residues. The ends were cut back, 2 bases at V and 5 bases at J, with 10 bases in the middle. The V gene's germline CDR1 is SGHNT and CDR2 YYREEE (reference sequence). The CDR3 sequence: CASSLKGETGELFF. The CDR3 nucleotides are TGTGCCAGCAGCTTAAAAGGAGAAACCGGGGAGCTGTTTTTT.

The chain joins TRBV24-1 to TRBJ2-3, with D maybe TRBD2 (6 bases). The CDR3 sequence is 13 residues long. Germline CDR1 KGHDR, CDR2 SFDVKD. V was shortened by 9 bases and J by 2 bases, with 11 bases between the two germline ends. DNA of the CDR3: TGTGCCACCTGGGACTCCGACACAGATACGCAGTATTTT. Translating it yields CATWDSDTDTQYF.

The chain uses TRBV7-9 and TRBJ2-5; 9 positions match TRBD1. CDR1 is SEHNR, CDR2 FQNEAQ, per germline (reference sequence). This CDR3 is 15 amino acids long. Trimming took 5 bases from V and 1 from J; bases not matched to a gene: 5. The DNA of the CDR3 is TGTGCCAGCAGCATTTGGACAGGGGCCCAAGAGACCCAGTACTTC. It translates to CASSIWTGAQETQYF. The complete variable domain, with remaining parts taken from reference TRBV7-9 and TRBJ2-5, reads DTGVSQNPRHKITKRGQNVTFRCDPISEHNRLYWYRQTLGQGPEFLTYFQNEAQLEKSRLLSDRFSAERPKGSFSTLEIQRTEQGDSAMYLCASSIWTGAQETQYFGPGTRLLVL.

In its sample, this clone was seen a few times. The chain is built from TRBV27 and TRBJ2-7, with 8 bases fitting TRBD1. The CDR3 covers 15 residues. Germline CDR1 is MNHEY and CDR2 is SMNVEV (reference sequence). Germline trimming cut 6 bases from V and 2 bases from J; bases unmatched to any gene: 9. This CDR3 reads CASRTRQGRTYEQYF. CDR3 coding DNA: TGTGCCAGCAGAACTCGACAGGGGAGGACCTACGAGCAGTACTTC.

V and J are TRBV7-9 and TRBJ1-2, with 8 bases fitting TRBD1. The CDR3 totals 14 residues. Germline loops: CDR1 SEHNR, CDR2 FQNEAQ (reference sequence). After removal of 4 bases from V and 7 bases from J, the junction contained 8 bases not matched to a gene. CDR3 in amino acids: CASSSAGGAGGYTF. In DNA form, the CDR3 reads TGTGCCAGCAGCTCCGCAGGGGGCGCAGGTGGCTACACCTTC.

The sample holds one count of this clone. J is TRBJ2-7 and V is TRBV6-5; unclear D gene. Germline CDR1 MNHEY, CDR2 SVGAGI. The CDR3 length is 13 residues. Trimming stripped 10 bases from V and 3 bases from J, with 16 bases between. CDR3 in DNA: TGTGCCAACTTCTACGGAGACTTCTACGAGCAGTACTTC. It specifies CANFYGDFYEQYF.

The chain is built from TRBV28 and TRBJ2-2; maybe TRBD1 (6 bases). CDR3 size: 15 residues. Per the germline V gene, CDR1 is MDHEN and CDR2 is SYDVKM. Trimming pared 3 bases from V and 2 bases from J, leaving 10 bases between. The DNA for the CDR3 is TGTGCCAGCAGTTTGGGCAGGGGAAACACCGGGGAGCTGTTTTTT. Protein product: CASSLGRGNTGELFF.

The CDR3 loop reads CASSRGTGYGETQYF. Written as DNA, the CDR3 is TGTGCCAGCAGTAGGGGAACAGGGTACGGAGAGACCCAGTACTTC. This rearrangement joins TRBV6-6 to TRBJ2-5, with D tentatively TRBD1 (6 bases). In germline, CDR1 is MNHNY, CDR2 SVGAGI (reference sequence). The CDR3 has 15 amino acids. V shed 5 bases and J shed 4 bases, with 17 bases lying between them.

This clone has just one count. The J gene is TRBJ1-1, the V gene TRBV27, with 7 bases aligning to TRBD1. Germline V CDR1 and CDR2: MNHEY, SMNVEV (reference sequence). V was pared by 7 bases and J by 0 bases, with 8 bases of the junction left unmatched. The CDR3 runs to 15 residues. CDR3 region: CASKLQGIMNTEAFF. The CDR3 DNA follows: TGTGCCAGCAAACTACAGGGGATAATGAACACTGAAGCTTTCTTT.

The chain joins TRBV24-1 to TRBJ1-3, with D perhaps matching TRBD1 (5 bases). Germline assignment: CDR1 KGHDR and CDR2 SFDVKD. V was shortened by 6 bases and J by 4 bases, with 21 bases between the two germline ends. The CDR3 has 17 amino acids. The CDR3 protein is CATSFHPTNRGGNTIYF. CDR3 in DNA: TGTGCCACCAGTTTCCATCCCACTAACCGGGGGGGAAACACCATATATTTT.

The sample holds many counts of this clone. This sequence joins TRBV30 and TRBJ1-4; D unclear. Trimming removed 3 bases at V and 2 bases at J, with 7 bases between. This CDR3 has 13 amino acids. Looked up from germline, CDR1 is GTSNPN and CDR2 is SVGIG (reference sequence). Here the CDR3 reads CAWSGVTNEKLFF. The CDR3 bases are TGTGCCTGGAGCGGGGTGACTAATGAAAAACTGTTTTTT.

This clone was picked up one time. The chain links TRBV5-4 to TRBJ1-1; D unresolved. Per germline, CDR1 SGHNT and CDR2 YYREEE (reference sequence). This CDR3 comprises 12 residues. The germline V and J ends were trimmed by 4 bases and 5 bases, with 9 bases remaining between them. DNA for the CDR3: TGTGCCAGCAGCCTAGGTAAAACTGAAGCTTTCTTT. Its translation: CASSLGKTEAFF.

This clone was seen only once. CDR3 sequence reads: CASSTPGQMNTEAFF. CDR3 sequence (DNA): TGTGCCAGCAGTACTCCGGGACAGATGAACACTGAAGCTTTCTTT. The chain is built from TRBV5-5 and TRBJ1-1; 7 bases fit TRBD1. The J segment lost 0 bases and the V segment lost 5 bases, leaving 7 bases of the junction unmatched. This CDR3 has 15 residues. Germline V gene sequence: CDR1 SGHKS, CDR2 YYEKEE (reference sequence).

J is TRBJ1-2 and V is TRBV6-2 or TRBV6-3; possible D gene TRBD1, 5 bases. V lost 6 bases, J lost 5 bases, and 10 bases lay in between. Germline assignment: CDR1 MNHEY and CDR2 SVGEGT. The CDR3 is 12 residues long. This CDR3 is CASSQDKYGYTF. The CDR3 coding sequence is TGTGCCAGCAGCCAGGACAAGTATGGCTACACCTTC.

This rearrangement joins TRBV19 to TRBJ2-5, with a tentative D call TRBD2 (5 bases). V gave up 6 bases and J gave up 0 bases, with 8 bases separating them. This CDR3 has 13 residues. In germline, CDR1 is LNHDA, CDR2 SQIVND (reference sequence). The DNA for the CDR3 is TGTGCCAGTAGCCGAGGGTACCAAGAGACCCAGTACTTC. It codes for CASSRGYQETQYF.

The chain combines TRBV19 with TRBJ2-7, with D perhaps TRBD1 (5 bases). Trimming left V 6 bases short and J 2 bases short, with 14 bases between. Per germline, CDR1 LNHDA and CDR2 SQIVND (reference sequence). The CDR3 totals 14 residues. Written as DNA, the CDR3 is TGTGCCAGTAGAACGACAGTTGCCACCTACGAGCAGTACTTC. Amino acids: CASRTTVATYEQYF.

This clone was observed a few times. The rearrangement joins TRBV4-1 to TRBJ1-4; D gene unclear. Germline loops: CDR1 MGHRA, CDR2 YSYEKL. The CDR3 runs 15 residues. V was clipped by 1 base and J by 7 bases, with 13 bases between them. This chain's CDR3 is CASSQGMAEAEKLFF. In DNA, the CDR3 is TGCGCCAGCAGCCAAGGGATGGCTGAGGCTGAAAAACTGTTTTTT.